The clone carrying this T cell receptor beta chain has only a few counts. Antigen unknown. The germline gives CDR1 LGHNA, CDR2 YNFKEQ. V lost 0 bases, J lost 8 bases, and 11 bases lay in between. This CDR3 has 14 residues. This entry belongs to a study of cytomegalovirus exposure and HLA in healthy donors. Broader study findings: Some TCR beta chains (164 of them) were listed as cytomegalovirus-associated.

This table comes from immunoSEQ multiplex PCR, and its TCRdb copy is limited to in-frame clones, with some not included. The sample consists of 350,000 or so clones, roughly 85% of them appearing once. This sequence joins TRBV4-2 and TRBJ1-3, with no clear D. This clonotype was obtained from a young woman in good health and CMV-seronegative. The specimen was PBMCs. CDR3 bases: TGTGCCAGCAGCCAAGAACGGACGAGGGACACCATATATTTT. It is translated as CASSQERTRDTIYF.